This T cell receptor beta chain was sequenced for a study of shared clonotypes between healthy human individuals. Overall study results and limits: Expectations were that clonotype sharing among donors would be affected by sequencing depth. Rarefaction revealed incomplete sorted-subset sequencing despite large depth.

On this clone: Its target is not known.

This table comes from immunoSEQ multiplex PCR, and its TCRdb copy is limited to in-frame clones, with some not included. Of 500,000 to 700,000 clones listed, approximately 95% are singletons. Naive-designated CD8 cells lacked CD45RO, were positively enriched for CCR7, and omitted terminally differentiated effector memory CD45RA+ cells. The sequenced material came from naive CD8+ T cells sorted from blood. This TCR came from a woman aged 25 to 39 in good health.

CDR3 sequence reads: CASSGTGLSTEAFF. In DNA, the CDR3 is TGTGCCAGCAGCGGGACAGGTCTAAGCACTGAAGCTTTCTTT. The rearrangement uses TRBV7-9 and TRBJ1-1, with TRBD1 matching over 8 bases. V lost 5 bases and J lost 4; bases outside the gene matches: 6. This CDR3 has 14 residues. Germline assignment: CDR1 SEHNR and CDR2 FQNEAQ (reference sequence).